The clone carrying this T cell receptor (beta chain) was recorded a few times. Germline CDR1 and CDR2: WSHSY and SAAADI. The CDR3 runs to 14 residues. The V end lost 3 bases, the J end lost 5 bases, and 13 bases lay between the germline ends. Primers used in a second PCR of about 6 to 12 cycles were a sample-barcoded 5' primer and a J-beta primer mix. TCRdb re-derived calls from the 5' RACE reads in MiXCR, one entry per CDR3 protein. The data hold hundreds of thousands of distinct CDR3 sequences, with 25% observed a single time. The source of the sample is a study of blood T cells in healthy people across ages. These same data were also listed under a study on T cells of mothers and their children.

The V and J genes are TRBV10-2 and TRBJ1-1, with D possibly being TRBD1 (6 bases). The sequenced sample consisted of blood. The TCR originated in a boy under 18 in good health. CDR3 DNA sequence: TGCGCCAGCAGTGAAAGCAGGGGTTGGACTGAAGCTTTCTTT. Its translation is CASSESRGWTEAFF.